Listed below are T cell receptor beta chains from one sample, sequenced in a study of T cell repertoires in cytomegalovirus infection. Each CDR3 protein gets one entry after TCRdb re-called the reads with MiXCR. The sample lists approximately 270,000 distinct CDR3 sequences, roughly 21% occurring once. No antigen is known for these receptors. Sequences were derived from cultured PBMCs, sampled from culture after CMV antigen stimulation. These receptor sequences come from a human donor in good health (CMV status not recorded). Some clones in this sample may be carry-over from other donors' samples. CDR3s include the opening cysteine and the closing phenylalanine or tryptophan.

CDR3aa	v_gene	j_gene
CASSRGVNQPQHF	TRBV7-6	TRBJ1-5
CASSLRDRPEQFF	TRBV7-9	TRBJ2-1
CASSQVKGATYNEQFF	TRBV14	TRBJ2-1
CASSYSEGRVAKNIQYF	TRBV6-6	TRBJ2-4
CASSPLFRSGANVLTF	TRBV5-1	TRBJ2-6
CASSLSPNLGGNTIYF	TRBV7-2	TRBJ1-3
CATQAGQGIQPQHF	TRBV10-3	TRBJ1-5
CASSPRLAGGGETQYF	TRBV7-2	TRBJ2-5
CASSSHIGDTQYF	TRBV11-3	TRBJ2-3
CASSFQGSSPLHF	TRBV7-2	TRBJ1-6
CASSLAVSGGGNSPLHF	TRBV7-2	TRBJ1-6
CASSYSGLPGDYEQYF	TRBV6-2/TRBV6-3	TRBJ2-7
CASRRTSGRNYEQYF	TRBV11-2	TRBJ2-7
CASSPLAGGHNEQFF	TRBV7-3	TRBJ2-1
CASSYSTWNQPQHF	TRBV6-2/TRBV6-3	TRBJ1-5
CASMGGASYEQYF	TRBV2	TRBJ2-7
CASSLGGLDTQYF	TRBV7-6	TRBJ2-3
CASSTSGSRAGELFF	TRBV28	TRBJ2-2
CASSYILGLVYEQYF	TRBV6-2/TRBV6-3	TRBJ2-7
CASSPYVEQYF	TRBV28	TRBJ2-7
CASRTTSGRAVEQFF	TRBV28	TRBJ2-1
CANTLARDESYEQYF	TRBV6-2/TRBV6-3	TRBJ2-7
CASRVRGANYGYTF	TRBV7-2	TRBJ1-2
CASSYGTGETYGYTF	TRBV6-5	TRBJ1-2
CASSPTPGIQETQYF	TRBV6-1	TRBJ2-5
CSAKRETQYF	TRBV20-1	TRBJ2-5
CASSKESLGGNQPQHF	TRBV19	TRBJ1-5
CASSVGTGDTQYF	TRBV12-3/TRBV12-4	TRBJ2-3
CASSPGALAGTYNEQFF	TRBV7-6	TRBJ2-1
CASSRGLVRGEQYF	TRBV28	TRBJ2-7
CASTLEYYGYTF	TRBV7-9	TRBJ1-2
CASSFIQGARYEQYF	TRBV27	TRBJ2-7
CASSFGRGPGQPQHF	TRBV28	TRBJ1-5
CATGSGTDTDTQYF	TRBV24-1	TRBJ2-3
CASSYERLVPNEQFF	TRBV6-2/TRBV6-3	TRBJ2-1
CASSSFRGNTGELFF	TRBV28	TRBJ2-2
CASSLGAGKETQYF	TRBV11-2	TRBJ2-5
CASSLDLLARGPNEQFF	TRBV27	TRBJ2-1
CASSFSLNEKLFF	TRBV7-2	TRBJ1-4
CASSIHGRIEAFF	TRBV19	TRBJ1-1
CASSPYTGTSNEQFF	TRBV7-7	TRBJ2-1
CASGSGEGNTIYF	TRBV12-5	TRBJ1-3
CASSLGGAIQTQYF	TRBV7-2	TRBJ2-5
CAWGGLADQETQYF	TRBV30	TRBJ2-5
CASSKDRGDIQYF	TRBV7-2	TRBJ2-4
CATFGQGHSGANVLTF	TRBV19	TRBJ2-6
CASSRWGGNQPQHF	TRBV6-1	TRBJ1-5
CASSVRLAGGNEQFF	TRBV11-2	TRBJ2-1
CASSLVGSSYEQYF	TRBV7-2	TRBJ2-7